This paragraph covers one TCR beta chain sequence. The authors' processing: Amplified reference gene primers provided the basis for estimating nucleated cell counts. Sequencing used immunoSEQ multiplex PCR; TCRdb keeps in-frame clones, though not all of them. V and J calls and clone size are those listed in that table; D and trimming were worked out from the DNA. Of some 130,000 clones detected, 84% appear once; the ten largest clones hold more than 40%. This sample is part of a study of blood T cell repertoires in COVID-19. The overall study: Spain, Italy and the United States supplied samples that represented acute and convalescent COVID-19. Sample material is recorded as cDNA or gDNA derived from T cells, B-cell-depleted T cells, or PBMCs.

V lost 0 bases and J 5 bases, leaving 7 bases between the germline ends. CDR1 and CDR2 from the germline V gene are SGHRS and YFSETQ. This CDR3 spans 13 amino acids. The specimen was peripheral blood. The sequence was obtained from a human donor in a cohort sampled during active COVID-19. The chain employs TRBV5-1 and TRBJ2-3; possibly TRBD1 for D (5 bases). CDR3 loop: CASSLDQGDTQYF. DNA for the CDR3: TGCGCCAGCAGCTTGGATCAGGGAGATACGCAGTATTTT. The full variable domain, its missing parts supplied by reference TRBV5-1 and TRBJ2-3, is KAGVTQTPRYLIKTRGQQVTLSCSPISGHRSVSWYQQTPGQGLQFLFEYFSETQRNKGNFPGRFSGRQFSNSRSEMNVSTLELGDSALYLCASSLDQGDTQYFGPGTRLTVL.